This T cell receptor (beta chain) was sequenced during a study of blood T cell repertoires in COVID-19. Study information: The samples span acute and convalescent COVID-19 from the United States, Italy and Spain. T cells, B-cell-depleted T cells, or PBMCs supplied cDNA or gDNA.

The germline V gene has CDR1 LGHDT and CDR2 YNNKEL (reference sequence). V lost 6 bases and J 5 bases, leaving 8 bases between the germline ends. CDR3 length: 12 residues. Seattle patient enrollment occurred during active infection, with longitudinal follow-up thereafter. The authors' processing: Quantification of nucleated cells was approximated via reference gene primer amplification. TCRdb's copy holds only in-frame clones and misses some; the assay was immunoSEQ multiplex PCR. D and trimming were read from the DNA, whereas the V and J calls and clone size are those reported in that table. The sample shows some 290,000 clones, around 87% of them seen only once. In its sample, this clone was seen a few times.

The genes are TRBV3-1 (or the pseudogene TRBV3-2) and TRBJ1-5; D unresolved. The sample taken for sequencing was peripheral blood. The clonotype originates from a woman aged 40 to 55 with COVID-19, enrolled during active disease. CDR3 sequence: CASSYGDQPQHF. CDR3 DNA: TGTGCCAGCAGTTACGGGGATCAGCCCCAGCATTTT.